What follows is one TCR beta chain and its context. V gave up 2 bases and J gave up 6 bases, with 11 bases separating them. CDR3 length: 13 residues. Germline V gives CDR1 MRHNA, CDR2 SNTAGT. The data stem from a study of blood T cell repertoires in COVID-19. Across the study: Sources were T cells, B-cell-depleted T cells, or PBMCs; the material itself was cDNA or gDNA.

Generated by immunoSEQ multiplex PCR, the TCRdb table keeps only in-frame clones and is missing some. The sample holds approximately 250,000 clones, approximately 90% seen once. The chain joins TRBV6-4 to TRBJ2-7, with D maybe TRBD2 (6 bases). This sequence was found in a woman aged 40 to 50 with acute COVID-19. Sequencing used PBMCs or T cells enriched from blood (not recorded which). The CDR3 nucleotides are TGTGCCAGCAGTGACGGTACTAGCCCCGAGCAGTACTTC. Its protein is CASSDGTSPEQYF.